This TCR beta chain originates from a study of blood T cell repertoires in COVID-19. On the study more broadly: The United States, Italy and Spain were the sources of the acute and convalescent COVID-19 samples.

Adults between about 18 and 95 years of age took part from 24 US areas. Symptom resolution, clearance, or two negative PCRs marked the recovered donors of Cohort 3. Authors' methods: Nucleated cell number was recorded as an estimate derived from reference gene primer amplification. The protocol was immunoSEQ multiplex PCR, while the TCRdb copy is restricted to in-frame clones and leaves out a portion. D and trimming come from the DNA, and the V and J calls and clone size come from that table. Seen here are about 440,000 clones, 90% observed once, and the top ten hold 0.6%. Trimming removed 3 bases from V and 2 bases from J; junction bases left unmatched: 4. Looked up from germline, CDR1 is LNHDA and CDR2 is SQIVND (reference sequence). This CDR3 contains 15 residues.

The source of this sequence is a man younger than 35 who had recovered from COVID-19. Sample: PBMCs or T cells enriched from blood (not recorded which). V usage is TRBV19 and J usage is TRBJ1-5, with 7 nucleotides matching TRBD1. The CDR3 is CASSMGTVRNQPQHF. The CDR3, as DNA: TGTGCCAGTAGTATGGGGACAGTTCGCAATCAGCCCCAGCATTTT.